The sequence of this TCR beta chain was determined in a study of cytomegalovirus exposure and HLA in healthy donors. Study findings and constraints: One variant, a missense change in DCLRE1C, was linked in a later analysis to TCR beta V- and J-gene trimming. The study had only CMV serostatus as immune exposure information. Data from an earlier analysis indicated that most TCR beta V segments were productive either about 90% or about 30% of the time. An analysis was carried out at a later point. It showed that HLA-associated TCR beta chains were more clonally expanded than equally common non-associated chains.

The V gene's germline CDR1 is MGHRA and CDR2 YSYEKL. This CDR3 is 16 amino acids long. V shed 1 base and J shed 4 bases, with 13 bases lying between them. A multiplex PCR was run with 60 Vbeta primers and 13 Jbeta primers. TCRdb's table, derived via immunoSEQ multiplex PCR, lists solely in-frame clones and lacks some. This table has some 190,000 clones, around 80% appearing once. As to this clone: Its antigen is currently unknown.

This receptor was identified in a man in his forties or fifties in good health and CMV-seropositive. Sequencing was performed on PBMCs. J is TRBJ1-4 and V is TRBV4-1, with D maybe TRBD1 (5 bases). CDR3 in DNA: TGCGCCAGCAGCCAAGGGGGCCCGAGAGTTAATGAAAAACTGTTTTTT. Protein sequence: CASSQGGPRVNEKLFF.